The text below deals with one T cell receptor beta chain. This clone was found once. Its antigen remains unidentified. Within one base of it there is no much larger clone, and no base qualities were kept. TCRbeta CDR3 regions were amplified from genomic DNA by means of the immunoSEQ Assay, a bias-controlled multiplex PCR. Per the authors' processing: Nucleated cell counts per sample were estimated from amplification of reference gene primers within the assay. To quantify the absolute abundance of each unique TCRbeta CDR3 rearrangement, sequence reads were collapsed and filtered. For each sample, productive Simpson clonality was calculated by taking the square root of Simpson's diversity index across productive rearrangements. This immuneACCESS table, as held by TCRdb, lists in-frame sequences with V and J called but not all clones. Of the missing ones, under half trace to an unresolved V gene in checked studies; the others have no known cause. That table gives V, J and clone size, and the DNA gave D and trimming. In all, the sample holds over 200,000 clones, and 75% to 90% of those were seen once. The top ten hold under 4.5% of the sample.

The data were taken from a study of blood T cell repertoires in COVID-19 (dated by TCRdb to 2018 to 2021). Study-wide context: Collaborator samples came from the United States, Italy and Spain and covered acute and convalescent phases of COVID-19. The repertoires were released in a freely available public database intended as a resource for research on the immune response to SARS-CoV-2. Sample metadata almost always included a de-identified subject ID, COVID-19 status, age in years and sex. Subjects who had been exposed to COVID-19, were actively infected with it, or had recovered from it provided the deeply sampled blood TCRbeta repertoires that made up the dataset. The prospective study material was composed of cDNA or gDNA derived from T cells, B-cell-depleted T cells, or PBMCs. HLA class I and class II types, where available, came from metadata supplied by the sample provider rather than from assay-based typing. Samples were obtained from the ongoing ImmuneRACE study (first 160 participants) and from 1,254 subjects provided by 6 global collaborators. Study-level results and caveats: The quantity of clinical and demographic metadata differed by source and by participant and was supplied without curation.

Enrolling through a virtual design, the prospective study's participants ranged in age from about 18 to 89 years and lived across around 25 United States geographic areas. Cohort assignment in the prospective study relied on participant-reported clinical history from a screening survey and a study questionnaire. A participant counted as exposed if, within 2 weeks of entering the study, that participant had been in contact with someone who had a PCR-confirmed or clinician-diagnosed COVID-19 case. In the prospective study, mobile phlebotomists collected whole blood, serum and a nasopharyngeal or oropharyngeal swab from each participant. Over an approximately 2-month period, participants in the prospective study had the option of providing additional blood draws and questionnaires. Before DNA extraction, prospective study blood samples were shipped either frozen or at room temperature. Spanning cysteine to phenylalanine, the CDR3 consists of 17 amino acids. The read is trimmed to its CDR3 DNA, 51 bases read in frame from base 1. At the junction V is shortened by 4 bases and J by 7 bases; bases outside the gene matches: 11. Taken from the germline V gene (reference sequence), the CDR1 and CDR2 loops are MNHEY and SMNVEV.

Sequencing used PBMCs or T cells enriched from blood (not recorded which). Here the chain combines TRBV27 and TRBJ2-1, and 12 bases in between align with TRBD2. The clonotype originates from a woman aged 30 to 39 who had been exposed to COVID-19. Here the CDR3 is given as CASSWGPSGRASNEQFF. The nucleotides are TGTGCCAGCAGTTGGGGACCTAGCGGGAGGGCCTCGAATGAGCAGTTCTTC.